These 18 T cell receptor beta chains were all obtained from the same sample, sequenced in a study of molecular identifiers for immune sequencing clone quantification. TCRdb fed the PCR reads into MiXCR, producing one record per CDR3 protein. The data contain more than 95,000 distinct CDR3 sequences, 20% to 25% of them seen just once; the ten biggest clones take up approximately 0.94%. The sequenced sample consisted of naive CD8+ T cells from blood, with Jurkat cell RNA spiked in. The subset: FACS-sorted CD8+CD4-CCR7+CD45RA+ naive T cells. These receptors originate from a human donor in good health. Some libraries in this study had Jurkat cell RNA spiked in.

In its sample, this clonotype was seen many times. The V and J genes are TRBV12-3 or TRBV12-4 and TRBJ2-5; D remains unclear. This CDR3 has 13 amino acids. The ends were cut back, 5 bases at V and 4 bases at J, with 11 bases in the middle. The CDR3 sequence is CASSKQNRETQYF. DNA for the CDR3: TGTGCCAGCAGTAAACAGAACCGAGAGACCCAGTACTTC.

Many counts were recorded for this clonotype. The chain uses TRBV5-1 and TRBJ1-4; D ambiguous. In germline, CDR1 is SGHRS, CDR2 YFSETQ. V was trimmed by 0 bases and J by 8 bases, leaving 8 bases between them. The CDR3 runs 13 residues. In DNA, the CDR3 is TGCGCCAGCAGCTTGGTTGGCTCCGAAAAACTGTTTTTT. Protein: CASSLVGSEKLFF.

About this clonotype: A much larger clone is a single base away; this may be a read error. This sequence joins TRBV20-1 and TRBJ2-7; either TRBD1 or TRBD2 may supply D (5 bases each). CDR1 and CDR2 from the germline V gene are DFQATT and SNEGSKA (reference sequence). The CDR3 totals 14 residues. The CDR3 DNA reads TGCAGTGCTCCAGATTTTCGGGACGGTTACGCGCAGTACTTC. Encoded protein: CSAPDFRDGYAQYF.

V and J are TRBV28 and TRBJ1-3; TRBD1 agrees at 7 bases. Germline-derived CDR1 and CDR2 are MDHEN and SYDVKM. The CDR3 consists of 20 residues. J lost 3 bases, V lost 5 bases, and 22 bases had no gene match. Here the CDR3 reads CASSPPPGQPTPFRGNTIYF. CDR3 in DNA: TGTGCCAGCAGTCCTCCCCCGGGACAGCCTACCCCTTTTCGTGGAAACACCATATATTTT. Looking up the rest from reference TRBV28 and TRBJ1-3 gives the full variable domain: DVKVTQSSRYLVKRTGEKVFLECVQDMDHENMFWYRQDPGLGLRLIYFSYDVKMKEKGDIPEGYSVSREKKERFSLILESASTNQTSMYLCASSPPPGQPTPFRGNTIYFGEGSWLTVV.

To note about this clonotype: A much larger clone differs by one base, so this may be a read error. The chain carries TRBV6-1 and TRBJ2-2, with 8 bases fitting TRBD2. Looked up from germline, CDR1 is MNHNS and CDR2 is SASEGT. The CDR3 length is 17 residues. The CDR3 region has the DNA TGTGCCAGCAGTGTGGGTAGCGGGGCCTCGAACACCAGGGAGCTGTTTTTT. This sequence encodes CASSVGSGASNTRELFF.

This clonotype appeared a few times. The chain recombines TRBV2 with TRBJ2-7, with no clear D. V gave up 6 bases and J gave up 6 bases, with 21 bases separating them. The CDR3 has 15 residues. CDR1 SNHLY and CDR2 FYNNEI come from the germline V gene. The CDR3 loop reads CASSVGPRVGREQYF. The CDR3 DNA sequence: TGTGCCAGCAGCGTCGGACCCCGGGTAGGCCGCGAGCAGTACTTC.

As to this clonotype: A junction boundary mismatches the germline segment, possibly from a read error. As DNA, the CDR3 is TGCGCCAGCAGCCAAGACCGCGGGGTCTCCTACGAGCGGTACTTC. The encoded protein is CASSQDRGVSYERYF. The rearrangement joins TRBV4-3 to TRBJ2-7; perhaps TRBD2 as D (6 bases). Germline values: CDR1 LGHNA, CDR2 YSLEER. The CDR3 consists of 15 residues.

The V gene is TRBV6-1, the J gene TRBJ1-1; 9 nucleotides match TRBD1. CDR1 is MNHNS and CDR2 is SASEGT in the germline V gene. Trimming removed 3 bases from V and 0 bases from J; junction bases left unmatched: 5. The CDR3 has 16 amino acids. DNA of the CDR3: TGTGCCAGCAGTGACGGGACAGGGTACATGAACACTGAAGCTTTCTTT. Its translation is CASSDGTGYMNTEAFF.

This clonotype was counted ten times or more. V usage is TRBV6-5 and J usage is TRBJ2-5; weak D call: TRBD1 (6 bases). CDR1 and CDR2 (germline): MNHEY, SVGAGI. Trimming left V 2 bases short and J 2 bases short, with 12 bases between. This CDR3 has 15 amino acids. CDR3 sequence reads: CASSYSARGQETQYF. The CDR3 DNA reads as TGTGCCAGCAGTTACAGTGCCAGGGGACAAGAGACCCAGTACTTC.

Only one count was recorded for this clonotype. A single base separates this from a much larger clone, so it may be a read error. DNA of the CDR3: TGTGCCAGCAGCTTAGCGAGATGGGGCGGGGGCAATCAAGAGCCCCAGTACTTC. This codes for CASSLARWGGGNQEPQYF. This chain connects TRBV7-6 to TRBJ2-5; possible D gene TRBD2, 7 bases. There are 18 residues in the CDR3. Germline V CDR1 and CDR2: SGHVS, FNYEAQ.

Ten or more counts support this clonotype. The rearrangement uses TRBV12-3 or TRBV12-4 and TRBJ1-2, with D possibly matching TRBD1 (5 bases). The CDR3 is made up of 13 amino acids. The V gene lost 3 bases and the J gene lost 5 bases, with 10 bases spanning the gap. The CDR3 region is CASSFPGRYGYTF. The CDR3 bases are TGTGCCAGCAGTTTCCCGGGGCGGTATGGCTACACCTTC.

This clonotype was detected only once. The DNA of the CDR3 is TGTGCCAGCAGTTACTCGAATACAGGGGACTACGAGCAGTACTTC. It is translated as CASSYSNTGDYEQYF. The genes are TRBV6-2 or TRBV6-3 and TRBJ2-7; the match to TRBD1 covers 7 bases. The CDR3 has 15 residues. J lost 3 bases, V lost 0 bases, and 5 bases had no gene match. Germline V gene data show CDR1 as MNHEY and CDR2 as SVGEGT.

This clonotype turned up a few times. This sequence joins TRBV7-9 and TRBJ2-7; 9 nucleotides agree with TRBD2. Germline V lookup: CDR1 SEHNR, CDR2 FQNEAQ (reference sequence). J was trimmed by 3 bases and V by 6 bases; bases with no gene match: 3. The CDR3 covers 13 residues. The CDR3 here is CASRVAGVYEQYF. CDR3 coding DNA: TGTGCCAGCAGGGTAGCGGGAGTCTACGAGCAGTACTTC. The complete variable domain, with remaining parts taken from reference TRBV7-9 and TRBJ2-7, reads DTGVSQNPRHKITKRGQNVTFRCDPISEHNRLYWYRQTLGQGPEFLTYFQNEAQLEKSRLLSDRFSAERPKGSFSTLEIQRTEQGDSAMYLCASRVAGVYEQYFGPGTRLTVT.

There are many counts of this clonotype. The chain joins TRBV2 to TRBJ2-2; TRBD1 might be the D (6 bases). The V and J ends lost 5 bases and 2 bases respectively, with 9 bases between them. Germline V gene lookup returns CDR1 SNHLY and CDR2 FYNNEI. This CDR3 has 14 residues. The CDR3 protein is CASSRDTNTGELFF. Written as DNA, the CDR3 is TGTGCCAGCAGTAGGGACACCAACACCGGGGAGCTGTTTTTT.

The chain couples TRBV27 to TRBJ2-3, with D uncertain. The V gene lost 8 bases and the J gene lost 3 bases, with 9 bases spanning the gap. The CDR3 extends over 12 amino acids. Per germline, CDR1 MNHEY and CDR2 SMNVEV (reference sequence). The CDR3 region has the DNA TGTGCCAGCGGCTCTACGACAGATACGCAGTATTTT. Translating it yields CASGSTTDTQYF.

This rearrangement joins TRBV9 to TRBJ2-1; 12 bases agree with TRBD2. From germline, CDR1 is SGDLS and CDR2 YYNGEE. CDR3 length: 16 amino acids. Trimming cost V 3 bases and J 7 bases; bases outside gene matches: 8. The CDR3 here is CASSGQTSGSLNEQFF. DNA of the CDR3: TGTGCCAGCAGCGGACAGACTAGCGGGAGTTTGAATGAGCAGTTCTTC.

Ten or more counts support this clonotype. This chain joins TRBV12-3 or TRBV12-4 and TRBJ2-3, with TRBD1 identical over 8 bases. The CDR3 loop spans 14 amino acids. V dropped 2 bases and J dropped 4; count of bases not matched to a gene: 2. CDR3 in amino acids: CASSLQGAADTQYF. The CDR3, as DNA: TGTGCCAGCAGTTTACAGGGGGCCGCAGATACGCAGTATTTT.

At least ten counts were recorded for this clonotype. The V and J genes are TRBV30 and TRBJ1-2; TRBD1 matches 7 bases. J gave up 4 bases and V 1 base, and 12 bases lay outside the gene matches. Germline V gives CDR1 GTSNPN, CDR2 SVGIG (reference sequence). This CDR3 spans 16 amino acids. The CDR3 sequence: CAWSATRGWIIYGYTF. CDR3 DNA: TGTGCCTGGAGTGCTACCAGGGGGTGGATTATCTATGGCTACACCTTC.